Presented here are 26 T cell receptor beta chains from one specimen sequenced in a study of shared clonotypes between healthy human individuals (dated by TCRdb to the early 2020s). The library was generated by the immunoSEQ multiplex PCR assay. Not all clones reach the TCRdb copy of this immuneACCESS table, which keeps in-frame sequences only. Checked studies attribute under half of the gap to unresolved V genes and leave the rest unexplained. The sample contains some 530,000 clones, approximately 81% of them found a single time. Roughly 13% of the sample is in the top ten clones. Sequencing input: PBMCs. These receptors all stem from a woman aged 40-49 years in good health. Some clones in this sample may be carry-over from other donors' samples.

This clone was seen just once. The chain is built from TRBV2 and TRBJ1-5; 10 bases are shared with TRBD1. Germline V CDR1 and CDR2: SNHLY, FYNNEI. This CDR3 is built from 15 residues. With V trimmed by 6 bases and J by 7 bases, 9 bases remained unmatched. The CDR3 loop is CASRESGTGDQPQHF. CDR3 DNA sequence: TGTGCCAGCAGAGAAAGTGGGACAGGGGACCAGCCCCAGCATTTT.

The sample holds one count of this clone. The CDR3 DNA reads TGCAGCGTTGAAGAAAACCTCCGCCCAAACATTCAGTACTTC. Translation: CSVEENLRPNIQYF. V usage is TRBV29-1 and J usage is TRBJ2-4, with D unclear. The CDR3 spans 14 residues. V lost 0 bases, J lost 6 bases, and 12 bases lay in between. Germline loops: CDR1 SQVTM, CDR2 ANQGSEA.

The chain recombines TRBV5-6 with TRBJ1-1; D ambiguous. Germline V gene data show CDR1 as SGHDT and CDR2 as YYEEEE. The length of the CDR3 is 13 residues. Trimming cost V 1 base and J 1 base, with 5 bases left between them. The CDR3 DNA is TGTGCCAGCAGCTTGTTGCCGAACACTGAAGCTTTCTTT. Translation gives CASSLLPNTEAFF.

Details on this clone: A far bigger clonotype differs at one base, so this is likely a read error. This sample includes further DNA sequences coding for the same CDR3. The chain couples TRBV28 to TRBJ2-7, with D possibly matching TRBD1 (6 bases). The CDR3 totals 14 residues. Trimming cost V 9 bases and J 2 bases, with 17 bases left between them. The germline gives CDR1 MDHEN, CDR2 SYDVKM. CDR3 loop: CASSRIRGPYEQYF. The CDR3 bases are TGTGCCAGTAGTAGGATCAGGGGACCCTACGAGCAGTACTTC.

The chain uses TRBV4-3 and TRBJ2-1, with D possibly matching TRBD1 (5 bases). With 0 bases removed from V and 4 bases from J, the gap between germline ends came to 10 bases. Germline CDR1 reads LGHNA; CDR2 reads YSLEER. CDR3 length: 15 amino acids. The CDR3 coding sequence is TGCGCCAGCAGCCAAGATCAGGGCAGGTACAATGAGCAGTTCTTC. This codes for CASSQDQGRYNEQFF.

The chain has TRBV13 and TRBJ2-2, with D unclear. This CDR3 contains 17 residues. Germline CDR1 PRHDT, CDR2 FYEKMQ (reference sequence). The V end lost 8 bases, the J end lost 0 bases, and 19 bases lay between the germline ends. CDR3 protein: CASATSSVNANTGELFF. CDR3 nucleotide sequence: TGTGCCAGCGCCACATCATCGGTTAACGCGAACACCGGGGAGCTGTTTTTT.

The chain couples TRBV28 to TRBJ1-5; TRBD1 matches at 11 bases. In germline, CDR1 is MDHEN, CDR2 SYDVKM. The CDR3 runs to 16 residues. Germline trimming cut 2 bases from V and 7 bases from J; bases unmatched to any gene: 7. In DNA, the CDR3 is TGTGCCAGCAGTTTACCGGACAGGGGGCCCGGACAGCCCCAGCATTTT. Protein: CASSLPDRGPGQPQHF.

As for this clone: A read error is likely here: a far larger clone is one base away. This specimen includes other DNA sequences encoding the same CDR3. V gene TRBV30 combines with J gene TRBJ2-1, with D perhaps assigned TRBD1 or TRBD2 (6 bases each). There are 14 residues in the CDR3. V was clipped by 4 bases and J by 4 bases, with 14 bases between them. CDR1 is GTSNPN and CDR2 is SVGIG in the germline V gene (reference sequence). As DNA, the CDR3 is TGTGCCTGGAATGCGGGACACAAATACAATGAGCAGTTCTTC. Its protein product is CAWNAGHKYNEQFF.

This chain connects TRBV15 to TRBJ1-1, with D unresolved. V was pared by 0 bases and J by 2 bases, with 19 bases between. The V gene's germline CDR1 is LNHNV and CDR2 YYDKDF (reference sequence). The CDR3 extends over 18 amino acids. CDR3 sequence reads: CATSREEAVPTPNTEAFF. The CDR3 coding sequence is TGTGCCACCAGCAGAGAGGAGGCGGTCCCTACCCCAAACACTGAAGCTTTCTTT. Using reference TRBV15 and TRBJ1-1 for the parts outside the CDR3, the full variable domain is DAMVIQNPRYQVTQFGKPVTLSCSQTLNHNVMYWYQQKSSQAPKLLFHYYDKDFNNEADTPDNFQSRRPNTSFCFLDIRSPGLGDTAMYLCATSREEAVPTPNTEAFFGQGTRLTVV.

Turning to this clone: It differs at one base from a far larger clone, so likely a read error. This chain joins TRBV30 and TRBJ1-2, with 7 bases that match TRBD1. Germline V gene data show CDR1 as GTSNPN and CDR2 as SVGIG (reference sequence). J gave up 0 bases and V 7 bases, and 8 bases lay outside the gene matches. This CDR3 contains 14 residues. Here the CDR3 reads CASQGGAPNYGYTF. As DNA, the CDR3 is TGTGCCTCCCAGGGGGGGGCTCCTAACTATGGCTACACCTTC.

Comment on this clone: This likely reflects a read error, since a far larger clone is one base away. The J gene is TRBJ2-3, the V gene TRBV6-1, with D perhaps TRBD2 (6 bases). V was clipped by 4 bases and J by 3 bases, with 14 bases between them. CDR3 length: 15 residues. Germline-derived CDR1 and CDR2 are MNHNS and SASEGT. The CDR3 sequence is CASSVLAPVTDTQYF. CDR3 sequence (DNA): TGTGCCAGCAGTGTACTAGCTCCAGTGACAGATACGCAGTATTTT.

The rearrangement uses TRBV7-2 and TRBJ2-1; 11 bases are a match to TRBD2. CDR1 is SGHTA and CDR2 is FQGNSA in the germline V gene. J was trimmed by 6 bases and V by 5 bases; bases with no gene match: 6. There are 15 residues in the CDR3. DNA for the CDR3: TGTGCCAGCAGCCTAACTAGCGGGAGATTCAATGAGCAGTTCTTC. Protein: CASSLTSGRFNEQFF.

This clone was detected only once. A far more abundant clone sits one base away, making this likely a read error. The chain carries TRBV29-1 and TRBJ2-7, with 8 bases matching TRBD2. CDR3 length: 13 residues. Germline V gene sequence: CDR1 SQVTM, CDR2 ANQGSEA. The CDR3 region is CSVEVSGTYERYF. CDR3 coding DNA: TGCAGCGTTGAAGTTAGCGGGACCTACGAGCGGTACTTC.

The chain joins TRBV9 to TRBJ2-3; 9 bases line up with TRBD2. J was trimmed by 1 base and V by 3 bases; bases with no gene match: 3. Germline CDR1 is SGDLS and CDR2 is YYNGEE. The CDR3 loop spans 15 amino acids. Written as DNA, the CDR3 is TGTGCCAGCAGCGGAGCTAGCGGGGGCACAGATACGCAGTATTTT. Protein: CASSGASGGTDTQYF.

This clone showed up just once. J is TRBJ2-1 and V is TRBV4-1, with D uncertain. The CDR3 spans 13 residues. Germline V CDR1 and CDR2: MGHRA, YSYEKL. Trimming took off 0 bases at V and 8 bases at J, with 8 bases between the two ends. The CDR3 nucleotides are TGCGCCAGCAGCCAAGAACTTCAGTATGAGCAGTTCTTC. Its translation: CASSQELQYEQFF.

Concerning this clone: A read error is the likely source, as a far larger clone sits one nucleotide away. The CDR3 reads CAISDEQDCEQYF. Here the CDR3 DNA reads TGTGCCATCAGTGATGAGCAGGACTGCGAGCAGTACTTC. The chain has TRBV10-3 and TRBJ2-7; the D gene is possibly TRBD2 (5 bases). The germline V and J ends were trimmed by 3 bases and 6 bases, with 12 bases remaining between them. The CDR3 is made up of 13 amino acids. Per germline, CDR1 ENHRY and CDR2 SYGVKD.

V is TRBV14 and J is TRBJ2-7; 9 bases map to TRBD1. Germline V gives CDR1 SGHDN, CDR2 FVKESK. J was trimmed by 4 bases and V by 3 bases; bases with no gene match: 1. The CDR3 loop spans 13 amino acids. The CDR3 coding sequence is TGTGCCAGCAGCCACGGACAGGGGTACGAGCAGTACTTC. Translated, it gives CASSHGQGYEQYF.

The J gene is TRBJ1-5, the V gene TRBV2; 7 bases are shared with TRBD1. Germline assignment: CDR1 SNHLY and CDR2 FYNNEI. The length of the CDR3 is 16 residues. J was trimmed by 11 bases and V by 4 bases; bases with no gene match: 17. CDR3 bases: TGTGCCAGCAGTGCCCTCGGGACAGCCCCTGCCAAGGCCCAGCATTTT. It is translated as CASSALGTAPAKAQHF.

This sequence joins TRBV18 and TRBJ2-1; a possible D gene is TRBD2 (6 bases). Trimming shortened V by 0 bases and J by 9 bases, and 15 bases separated the two germline ends. The length of the CDR3 is 15 residues. Germline V gene sequence: CDR1 KGHSH, CDR2 LQKENI. The CDR3 region has the DNA TGTGCCAGCTCACCACCTGAGGGCCAGGGACTTGAGCAGTTCTTC. Amino acids: CASSPPEGQGLEQFF.

This clone appeared a few times. The chain couples TRBV28 to TRBJ1-4; 7 positions agree with TRBD1. The length of the CDR3 is 18 residues. The germline V gene has CDR1 MDHEN and CDR2 SYDVKM. V was clipped by 3 bases and J by 3 bases; unmatched bases: 13. CDR3 sequence: CASSFISLGGMSNEKLFF. The CDR3 bases are TGTGCCAGCAGTTTTATTTCACTAGGGGGCATGTCTAATGAAAAACTGTTTTTT.

This chain connects TRBV10-3 to TRBJ1-1; D is perhaps TRBD1 (5 bases). Trimming removed 0 bases at V and 1 base at J, with 12 bases between. This CDR3 has 16 amino acids. The germline gives CDR1 ENHRY, CDR2 SYGVKD. CDR3 DNA sequence: TGTGCCATCAGTGAGTCCCAGGGACGGGGGAACACTGAAGCTTTCTTT. It encodes CAISESQGRGNTEAFF.

The rearrangement uses TRBV7-8 and TRBJ2-5; D not certain. V lost 1 base and J lost 3, with 12 bases in between. The CDR3 sequence is 15 residues long. The germline gives CDR1 SGHVS, CDR2 FQNEAQ. In DNA form, the CDR3 reads TGTGCCAGCAGCTTAGAAGCGAGTCTAAAAGAGACCCAGTACTTC. Translating it yields CASSLEASLKETQYF.

The chain uses TRBV10-3 and TRBJ2-3, with D perhaps matching TRBD2 (5 bases). The CDR3 is 15 residues long. V was cut by 8 bases and J by 0 bases, with 15 bases left in between. CDR1 and CDR2 (germline): ENHRY, SYGVKD. CDR3 in amino acids: CAIRDGVVSTDTQYF. The CDR3 DNA reads as TGTGCCATCCGGGATGGTGTGGTTAGCACAGATACGCAGTATTTT.

The rearrangement links TRBV28 to TRBJ1-3; TRBD1 matches at 8 bases. V gave up 4 bases and J gave up 4 bases; unmatched junction bases: 12. The CDR3 is 17 residues long. The V gene's germline CDR1 is MDHEN and CDR2 SYDVKM. The CDR3 DNA sequence: TGTGCCAGCAGTTATAGGACAGGGATTCGACTAGGAAACACCATATATTTT. Residues: CASSYRTGIRLGNTIYF.

This clone was seen a single time. CDR3 in amino acids: CASSLGDSSYTF. For the CDR3, the DNA is TGCGCCAGCAGCTTGGGGGACAGCTCGTACACCTTC. The chain has TRBV5-1 and TRBJ1-2; TRBD1 matches 7 bases. This CDR3 is 12 amino acids long. Per germline, CDR1 SGHRS and CDR2 YFSETQ. V shed 0 bases, J shed 11 bases, and the junction held 4 bases outside the gene matches. Combining the CDR3 with reference TRBV5-1 and TRBJ1-2 gives the whole variable domain KAGVTQTPRYLIKTRGQQVTLSCSPISGHRSVSWYQQTPGQGLQFLFEYFSETQRNKGNFPGRFSGRQFSNSRSEMNVSTLELGDSALYLCASSLGDSSYTFGSGTRLTVV.

This clone turned up a few times. The chain recombines TRBV6-1 with TRBJ2-3; 9 nucleotides agree with TRBD1. This CDR3 is built from 15 residues. Germline assignment: CDR1 MNHNS and CDR2 SASEGT. Germline trimming cut 3 bases from V and 2 bases from J; bases unmatched to any gene: 3. CDR3 loop: CASSEDRGSTDTQYF. The DNA for the CDR3 is TGTGCCAGCAGTGAGGACAGGGGCTCCACAGATACGCAGTATTTT.